This T cell receptor beta chain was obtained from a study of beta chain features in type 1 diabetes. Study-wide context: All of the samples together had some 110 million sorted cells examined.

Per the germline V gene, CDR1 is SGHTA and CDR2 is FQGNSA. V lost 3 bases and J 4 bases, leaving 5 bases between the germline ends. The CDR3 is 12 residues long. Worth noting for this clone: As yet, its antigen is unknown.

The entirety of the isolated RNA underwent reverse transcription, so expressed TCRB transcripts were sequenced. This table comes from immunoSEQ multiplex PCR, and its TCRdb copy is limited to in-frame clones, with some not included. The repertoire holds 300,000 to 350,000 clones, roughly 8% seen once, with around 0.44% in the top ten. Study-level results: For patients, the naive, central memory and Treg TCRB repertoires appeared more alike than for healthy donors.

The chain links TRBV7-2 to TRBJ2-3; D gene uncertain. This TCR derives from a woman aged 18 to 35 in good health. Sequencing input: central memory CD4+ T cells from blood. CDR3 DNA sequence: TGTGCCAGCAGCTTTGGGTCAGATACGCAGTATTTT. Protein product: CASSFGSDTQYF.